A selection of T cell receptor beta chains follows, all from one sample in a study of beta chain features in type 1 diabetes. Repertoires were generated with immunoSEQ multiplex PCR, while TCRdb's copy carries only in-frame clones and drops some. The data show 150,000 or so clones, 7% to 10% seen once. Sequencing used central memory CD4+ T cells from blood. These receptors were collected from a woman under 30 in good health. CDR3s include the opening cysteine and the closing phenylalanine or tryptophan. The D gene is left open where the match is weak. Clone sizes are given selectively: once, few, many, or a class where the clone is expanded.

CDR3aa: CASSQGVAGTYEQYF
CDR3nt: TGCGCCAGCAGCCAAGGGGTAGCGGGGACGTACGAGCAGTACTTC
j_gene: TRBJ2-7
v_gene: TRBV4-3
d_gene: TRBD2
abundance: .

CDR3aa: CASSLASGGTDTQYF
CDR3nt: TGCGCCAGCAGCTTGGCTAGCGGGGGCACAGATACGCAGTATTTT
j_gene: TRBJ2-3
v_gene: TRBV5-1
d_gene: TRBD2
abundance: few

CDR3aa: CASQSGGSYEQYF
CDR3nt: TGTGCCAGCCAAAGCGGGGGGTCCTACGAGCAGTACTTC
j_gene: TRBJ2-7
v_gene: TRBV6-1
d_gene: TRBD2
abundance: few

CDR3aa: CAIMDSTSYQPQHF
CDR3nt: TGTGCCATCATGGACAGCACTTCTTATCAGCCCCAGCATTTT
j_gene: TRBJ1-5
v_gene: TRBV10-3
d_gene: .
abundance: .

CDR3aa: CASSPDRDYFYEQYF
CDR3nt: TGTGCCAGCTCACCGGACCGGGACTACTTCTACGAGCAGTACTTC
j_gene: TRBJ2-7
v_gene: TRBV18
d_gene: TRBD2
abundance: .

CDR3aa: CASLPVGGTNTEAFF
CDR3nt: TGTGCCAGCCTTCCGGTCGGGGGAACGAACACTGAAGCTTTCTTT
j_gene: TRBJ1-1
v_gene: TRBV18
d_gene: .
abundance: .

CDR3aa: CAISESASGGTQYF
CDR3nt: TGTGCCATCAGTGAGTCGGCTAGCGGGGGTACGCAGTATTTT
j_gene: TRBJ2-3
v_gene: TRBV10-3
d_gene: TRBD2
abundance: many

CDR3aa: CASSSPDEQFF
CDR3nt: TGTGCCAGCAGCTCCCCGGATGAGCAGTTCTTC
j_gene: TRBJ2-1
v_gene: TRBV7-9
d_gene: .
abundance: few

CDR3aa: CATRLGTSQETQYF
CDR3nt: TGTGCCACCCGCCTGGGGACTTCCCAAGAGACCCAGTACTTC
j_gene: TRBJ2-5
v_gene: TRBV7-8
d_gene: .
abundance: .

CDR3aa: CASSLSGGLETQYF
CDR3nt: TGTGCCAGCAGCTTGAGCGGGGGCTTAGAGACCCAGTACTTC
j_gene: TRBJ2-5
v_gene: TRBV5-6
d_gene: TRBD2
abundance: .

CDR3aa: CASSITGSGANVLTF
CDR3nt: TGTGCCAGCAGCATAACAGGGTCTGGGGCCAACGTCCTGACTTTC
j_gene: TRBJ2-6
v_gene: TRBV5-4
d_gene: .
abundance: few

CDR3aa: CATTNGNEQFF
CDR3nt: TGTGCCACGACTAACGGCAATGAGCAGTTCTTC
j_gene: TRBJ2-1
v_gene: TRBV6-1
d_gene: .
abundance: many

CDR3aa: CASSLSDNSPLHF
CDR3nt: TGCGCCAGCAGCTTATCCGATAATTCACCCCTCCACTTT
j_gene: TRBJ1-6
v_gene: TRBV5-1
d_gene: .
abundance: few

CDR3aa: CASSSGLAGGRDTQYF
CDR3nt: TGTGCCAGCAGCTCCGGACTAGCGGGGGGTAGGGATACGCAGTATTTT
j_gene: TRBJ2-3
v_gene: TRBV7-2
d_gene: TRBD2
abundance: .

CDR3aa: CASSLNTGPTYEQYF
CDR3nt: TGTGCCAGCAGCTTAAATACAGGACCAACCTACGAGCAGTACTTC
j_gene: TRBJ2-7
v_gene: TRBV7-8
d_gene: .
abundance: .

CDR3aa: CASQGAGGDTQYF
CDR3nt: TGTGCCAGCCAGGGGGCTGGAGGAGATACGCAGTATTTT
j_gene: TRBJ2-3
v_gene: TRBV6-5
d_gene: TRBD1
abundance: few

CDR3aa: CASSGWDRENTEAFF
CDR3nt: TGTGCCAGCAGCGGTTGGGACAGAGAGAACACTGAAGCTTTCTTT
j_gene: TRBJ1-1
v_gene: TRBV5-4
d_gene: TRBD1
abundance: few

CDR3aa: CASSLLGLAGGIEQFF
CDR3nt: TGTGCCAGCAGCTTACTCGGACTAGCGGGAGGTATTGAGCAGTTCTTC
j_gene: TRBJ2-1
v_gene: TRBV11-2
d_gene: TRBD2
abundance: .

CDR3aa: CASSDVDSYNEQFF
CDR3nt: TGCGCCAGCAGCGATGTAGACTCCTACAATGAGCAGTTCTTC
j_gene: TRBJ2-1
v_gene: TRBV5-1
d_gene: .
abundance: .

CDR3aa: CASSQGGTVEPQHF
CDR3nt: TGTGCCAGCAGCCAGGGGGGAACGGTTGAGCCCCAGCATTTT
j_gene: TRBJ1-5
v_gene: TRBV16
d_gene: .
abundance: few

CDR3aa: CASSEDRWNTEAFF
CDR3nt: TGTGCCAGCAGTGAAGACAGGTGGAACACTGAAGCTTTCTTT
j_gene: TRBJ1-1
v_gene: TRBV2
d_gene: .
abundance: few

CDR3aa: CASRKSGGQGYTF
CDR3nt: TGTGCCAGCAGAAAGTCAGGGGGCCAAGGCTACACCTTC
j_gene: TRBJ1-2
v_gene: TRBV6-5
d_gene: TRBD1
abundance: few

CDR3aa: CASSPAGGVGYTF
CDR3nt: TGTGCCAGCAGCCCAGCGGGGGGAGTTGGCTACACCTTC
j_gene: TRBJ1-2
v_gene: TRBV9
d_gene: .
abundance: .

CDR3aa: CASSQPTWSSGNTIYF
CDR3nt: TGCGCCAGCAGCCAGCCTACATGGAGCTCTGGAAACACCATATATTTT
j_gene: TRBJ1-3
v_gene: TRBV4-1
d_gene: .
abundance: .

CDR3aa: CASSLGTGRDETQYF
CDR3nt: TGTGCCAGCAGCTTGGGGACAGGGAGGGACGAGACCCAGTACTTC
j_gene: TRBJ2-5
v_gene: TRBV7-2
d_gene: TRBD1
abundance: many

CDR3aa: CAWSTGNQPQHF
CDR3nt: TGTGCCTGGAGTACGGGGAATCAGCCCCAGCATTTT
j_gene: TRBJ1-5
v_gene: TRBV30
d_gene: .
abundance: few

CDR3aa: CASSPLESSYGYTF
CDR3nt: TGTGCCAGCAGTCCCCTCGAGTCTTCCTATGGCTACACCTTC
j_gene: TRBJ1-2
v_gene: TRBV27
d_gene: .
abundance: many

CDR3aa: CASRSPPGLAGGITDTQYF
CDR3nt: TGCGCCAGCAGATCCCCCCCGGGACTAGCGGGAGGAATCACAGATACGCAGTATTTT
j_gene: TRBJ2-3
v_gene: TRBV5-1
d_gene: TRBD2
abundance: few

CDR3aa: CASSRGLAGKETQYF
CDR3nt: TGTGCCAGCAGCCGGGGACTAGCGGGGAAAGAGACCCAGTACTTC
j_gene: TRBJ2-5
v_gene: TRBV7-3
d_gene: TRBD2
abundance: few

CDR3aa: CASSYPTGPGYTF
CDR3nt: TGTGCCAGCAGTTACCCTACAGGGCCGGGCTACACCTTC
j_gene: TRBJ1-2
v_gene: TRBV6-6
d_gene: .
abundance: .